This T cell receptor beta chain was sequenced for a study of blood T cells in healthy people across ages. A second PCR, run for roughly 7 to 12 cycles, used a sample-barcoded 5' primer plus a J-beta primer mix. TCRdb reprocessed the 5' RACE reads via MiXCR and lists one record per CDR3 protein. This sample yields roughly 500,000 distinct CDR3 sequences, of which approximately 25% are seen a single time; under 20% belongs to the top ten. This CDR3 region has 16 residues. V shed 0 bases and J shed 0 bases, with 12 bases lying between them. The V gene's germline CDR1 is DFQATT and CDR2 SNEGSKA (reference sequence).

The source is a woman in her 70s in good health. Sequencing was carried out using blood. The V gene is TRBV20-1, the J gene TRBJ2-1; D is ambiguous. CDR3 coding DNA: TGCAGTGCTAGAGATTTCCGGGCCAGCTCCTACAATGAGCAGTTCTTC. It is translated as CSARDFRASSYNEQFF.